This T cell receptor (beta chain) was recovered during a study of blood T cell repertoires in COVID-19. For the study at large: Whether acute or convalescent, the COVID-19 samples came from the United States, Italy and Spain. The cDNA or gDNA used as material had been derived from T cells, B-cell-depleted T cells, or PBMCs.

Germline V gives CDR1 GTSNPN, CDR2 SVGIG (reference sequence). The V gene end was trimmed by 0 bases and the J gene end by 5 bases; junction bases not matched to a gene: 2. The length of the CDR3 is 15 residues. Authors' analysis steps: Amplifying reference gene primers gave estimates of nucleated cell counts. Produced via immunoSEQ multiplex PCR; TCRdb's table is partial and in-frame only. The DNA was the basis for D and trimming; V, J and clone size are from that table. The table has about 180,000 clones, 80% to 90% seen once. The source is a man in his sixties with acute or convalescent COVID-19. The chain recombines TRBV30 with TRBJ2-3, with 13 bases fitting TRBD2. Sample: peripheral blood. The CDR3 DNA follows: TGTGCCTGGAGTGTTGGGACTAGCGGGGTAGATACGCAGTATTTT. Its translation: CAWSVGTSGVDTQYF.